One and the same sample provided the 22 T cell receptor beta chains below, sequenced in a study of graft-versus-host responses after intestinal transplantation. Assay used: immunoSEQ multiplex PCR; TCRdb lists only in-frame clones, some missing. The profile shows over 15,000 clones, 82% of them singletons. The sample consisted of PBMCs, taken 14 days after transplant. Receptor source: a human patient who received an intestinal transplant, so some T cells may come from the graft donor.

This chain connects TRBV6-5 to TRBJ2-1, with D unresolved. Trimming shortened V by 2 bases and J by 9 bases, and 11 bases separated the two germline ends. Germline lookup yields CDR1 MNHEY and CDR2 SVGAGI. This CDR3 is 13 amino acids long. CDR3 in DNA: TGTGCCAGCAGTTACGTGGAGAGCAGTGAGCAGTTCTTC. Translated, it gives CASSYVESSEQFF.

The chain combines TRBV7-8 with TRBJ2-1, with a weak D call TRBD2 (5 bases). The V and J ends lost 1 base and 0 bases respectively, with 10 bases between them. The CDR3 totals 16 residues. Germline assignment: CDR1 SGHVS and CDR2 FQNEAQ. This CDR3 reads CASSLEAGSSYNEQFF. The DNA for the CDR3 is TGTGCCAGCAGCTTAGAGGCGGGTAGCTCCTACAATGAGCAGTTCTTC.

The chain joins TRBV30 to TRBJ2-5, with TRBD1 as a possible D gene (6 bases). CDR1 is GTSNPN and CDR2 is SVGIG in the germline V gene (reference sequence). Between the trimmed V and J ends, which lost 5 bases and 5 bases, there was a span of 15 bases. The CDR3 totals 13 residues. Written as DNA, the CDR3 is TGTGCCTGGGCACAGGGCTGGGAGGAGACCCAGTACTTC. Its protein is CAWAQGWEETQYF.

The rearrangement links TRBV5-6 to TRBJ2-7; weak D call: TRBD1 (5 bases). This CDR3 is 15 amino acids long. The V end was cut by 4 bases, the J end by 0 bases, with 14 bases between. The V gene's germline CDR1 is SGHDT and CDR2 YYEEEE. This chain's CDR3 is CASSLVRGLSYEQYF. Here the CDR3 DNA reads TGTGCCAGCAGCCTTGTTAGGGGCCTCTCCTACGAGCAGTACTTC.

The chain's CDR3 is CASKLAGDYEQYF. The CDR3 DNA reads as TGTGCCAGCAAACTAGCGGGAGACTACGAGCAGTACTTC. This chain uses TRBV27 with TRBJ2-7; 11 nucleotides line up with TRBD2. Germline CDR1 reads MNHEY; CDR2 reads SMNVEV (reference sequence). V trimming: 7 bases; J trimming: 3 bases; junction bases outside the gene matches: 2. This CDR3 has 13 amino acids.

V usage is TRBV19 and J usage is TRBJ2-1, with D perhaps matching TRBD1 (7 bases). This CDR3 spans 14 amino acids. The V end was cut by 5 bases, the J end by 8 bases, with 16 bases between. CDR1 is LNHDA and CDR2 is SQIVND in the germline V gene (reference sequence). CDR3 amino acids: CASSPEIRGDEQFF. Written as DNA, the CDR3 is TGTGCCAGTAGTCCAGAAATCAGGGGGGATGAGCAGTTCTTC.

The chain employs TRBV5-1 and TRBJ1-1; 9 bases align to TRBD1. The V segment lost 4 bases and the J segment 2 bases; nucleotides outside the gene matches: 9. The germline V gene has CDR1 SGHRS and CDR2 YFSETQ. The CDR3 length is 16 residues. Here the CDR3 DNA reads TGCGCCAGCAGCCGTTATTACAGGGGGCAAAACACTGAAGCTTTCTTT. Encoded protein: CASSRYYRGQNTEAFF.

This chain joins TRBV9 and TRBJ2-5; 7 bases align to TRBD2. The trim removed 2 bases at V and 2 bases at J, leaving 6 bases unmatched. This CDR3 region has 15 residues. CDR1 is SGDLS and CDR2 is YYNGEE in the germline V gene. The CDR3 spells CASSVYTSAQETQYF. The CDR3 region has the DNA TGTGCCAGCAGCGTCTATACTAGCGCGCAAGAGACCCAGTACTTC.

The chain is built from TRBV5-5 and TRBJ1-2, with 10 bases fitting TRBD1. This CDR3 region has 15 residues. After removal of 1 base from V and 4 bases from J, the junction contained 4 bases not matched to a gene. In germline, CDR1 is SGHKS, CDR2 YYEKEE (reference sequence). The CDR3 reads CASSLHGTGVYGYTF. In DNA form, the CDR3 reads TGTGCCAGCAGCTTGCACGGGACAGGGGTCTATGGCTACACCTTC.

The V and J genes are TRBV19 and TRBJ2-1, with D tentatively TRBD2 (6 bases). Per the germline V gene, CDR1 is LNHDA and CDR2 is SQIVND (reference sequence). The V end lost 11 bases, the J end lost 6 bases, and 23 bases lay between the germline ends. The CDR3 has 15 amino acids. For the CDR3, the DNA is TGTGCCTCCCTTAGCGGAGTGTTGGATGGCAATGAGCAGTTCTTC. It translates to CASLSGVLDGNEQFF.

The chain links TRBV7-8 to TRBJ1-5; 7 nucleotides align to TRBD1. The J segment lost 5 bases and the V segment lost 3 bases, leaving 4 bases of the junction unmatched. There are 14 residues in the CDR3. The germline CDR1 and CDR2 sequences are SGHVS and FQNEAQ. The CDR3 DNA reads as TGTGCCAGCAGCTTCGGAGGGGGCTATCAGCCCCAGCATTTT. Amino acid sequence: CASSFGGGYQPQHF. Based on the CDR3 plus reference TRBV7-8 and TRBJ1-5, the full variable domain is GAGVSQSPRYKVAKRGQDVALRCDPISGHVSLFWYQQALGQGPEFLTYFQNEAQLDKSGLPSDRFFAERPEGSVSTLKIQRTQQEDSAVYLCASSFGGGYQPQHFGDGTRLSIL.

The V and J genes are TRBV6-1 and TRBJ2-7; D uncertain. The CDR3 runs 15 residues. The germline V and J ends were trimmed by 0 bases and 4 bases, with 13 bases remaining between them. Per germline, CDR1 MNHNS and CDR2 SASEGT. In nucleotides, the CDR3 is TGTGCCAGCAGTGAAGCTCAGACTCCATATTACGAGCAGTACTTC. Translated: CASSEAQTPYYEQYF.

This clone showed up just a few times. V and J are TRBV4-1 and TRBJ1-3; no clear D. With 1 base removed from V and 1 base from J, the gap between germline ends came to 8 bases. Germline V CDR1 and CDR2: MGHRA, YSYEKL. The CDR3 covers 15 residues. The CDR3 here is CASSQGSLSGNTIYF. CDR3 DNA: TGCGCCAGCAGCCAAGGATCCCTGTCTGGAAACACCATATATTTT.

The V gene is TRBV19, the J gene TRBJ1-2; 7 bases line up with TRBD1. Germline V gene lookup returns CDR1 LNHDA and CDR2 SQIVND (reference sequence). J lost 1 base, V lost 4 bases, and 9 bases had no gene match. The CDR3 is 16 residues long. The CDR3 sequence: CASSTPGGGLNYGYTF. In nucleotides, the CDR3 is TGTGCCAGTAGTACGCCAGGGGGAGGTCTTAACTATGGCTACACCTTC.

The chain has TRBV30 and TRBJ2-1; the match to TRBD2 covers 12 bases. The junction had 18 bases not matched to a gene; V was cut back by 0 bases and J by 0 bases. The V gene's germline CDR1 is GTSNPN and CDR2 SVGIG (reference sequence). The CDR3 is 22 residues long. The CDR3 DNA sequence: TGTGCCTGGAGTGTACGAATGGTGCCTAGCGGGAGGGGCGAGAGCTCCTACAATGAGCAGTTCTTC. This gives the protein CAWSVRMVPSGRGESSYNEQFF.

The CDR3 protein is CASSYGTSGNYEQYF. The CDR3 DNA follows: TGTGCCAGCAGTTACGGGACTAGCGGAAACTACGAGCAGTACTTC. The rearrangement uses TRBV6-5 and TRBJ2-7; 11 nucleotides align to TRBD2. The length of the CDR3 is 15 residues. Per germline, CDR1 MNHEY and CDR2 SVGAGI. Trimming at V came to 2 bases and at J to 3 bases, leaving 3 bases not matched to a gene.

The V gene is TRBV6-5, the J gene TRBJ1-5, with D tentatively TRBD1 (6 bases). The CDR3 runs 14 residues. Germline values: CDR1 MNHEY, CDR2 SVGAGI. Trimming shortened V by 0 bases and J by 7 bases, and 10 bases separated the two germline ends. CDR3 in amino acids: CASSYSTGDQPQHF. In DNA, the CDR3 is TGTGCCAGCAGTTACTCGACAGGAGACCAGCCCCAGCATTTT.

The chain joins TRBV9 to TRBJ2-7; TRBD2 aligns across 10 bases. Per the germline V gene, CDR1 is SGDLS and CDR2 is YYNGEE. Losses at the gene ends were 4 bases for V and 5 bases for J; bases not matched to a gene: 6. The CDR3 is made up of 14 amino acids. CDR3 sequence (DNA): TGTGCCAGCAGCCCTTCTAGCGGGAGTCACGAGCAGTACTTC. Translation gives CASSPSSGSHEQYF.

This clone was observed a single time. This chain uses TRBV2 with TRBJ2-1; D not certain. Per germline, CDR1 SNHLY and CDR2 FYNNEI. Between the trimmed V and J ends, which lost 8 bases and 4 bases, there was a span of 12 bases. The CDR3 consists of 13 residues. The CDR3 DNA reads TGTGCCAGCTTCGAGTTCTCTTACAATGAGCAGTTCTTC. As protein: CASFEFSYNEQFF.

There are a few counts of this clone. The chain carries TRBV13 and TRBJ2-5, with TRBD1 identical over 7 bases. CDR3 length equals 16 residues. With V trimmed by 1 base and J by 2 bases, 7 bases remained unmatched. From germline, CDR1 is PRHDT and CDR2 FYEKMQ (reference sequence). As DNA, the CDR3 is TGTGCCAGCAGCTTAGTAGGACAGGAACTACAAGAGACCCAGTACTTC. Translating gives CASSLVGQELQETQYF.

Concerning this clone itself: Additional DNA sequences in this sample encode the identical CDR3. This rearrangement joins TRBV19 to TRBJ2-7; no clear D gene. The CDR3 consists of 13 residues. Germline CDR1 LNHDA, CDR2 SQIVND (reference sequence). V was pared by 3 bases and J by 0 bases, with 6 bases between. The CDR3 region has the DNA TGTGCCAGTAGTATGGGTGCCTCCTACGAGCAGTACTTC. Translating gives CASSMGASYEQYF. The complete variable domain, with remaining parts taken from reference TRBV19 and TRBJ2-7, reads DGGITQSPKYLFRKEGQNVTLSCEQNLNHDAMYWYRQDPGQGLRLIYYSQIVNDFQKGDIAEGYSVSREKKESFPLTVTSAQKNPTAFYLCASSMGASYEQYFGPGTRLTVT.

V is TRBV5-6 and J is TRBJ1-6; perhaps TRBD1 as D (5 bases). This CDR3 has 17 residues. V lost 3 bases to trimming and J lost 6 bases, with 19 bases between them. The germline V gene has CDR1 SGHDT and CDR2 YYEEEE. The CDR3 coding sequence is TGTGCCAGCAGCTCCCTCGGGGGGGACGACCTTAATTCACCCCTCCACTTT. Translating gives CASSSLGGDDLNSPLHF.